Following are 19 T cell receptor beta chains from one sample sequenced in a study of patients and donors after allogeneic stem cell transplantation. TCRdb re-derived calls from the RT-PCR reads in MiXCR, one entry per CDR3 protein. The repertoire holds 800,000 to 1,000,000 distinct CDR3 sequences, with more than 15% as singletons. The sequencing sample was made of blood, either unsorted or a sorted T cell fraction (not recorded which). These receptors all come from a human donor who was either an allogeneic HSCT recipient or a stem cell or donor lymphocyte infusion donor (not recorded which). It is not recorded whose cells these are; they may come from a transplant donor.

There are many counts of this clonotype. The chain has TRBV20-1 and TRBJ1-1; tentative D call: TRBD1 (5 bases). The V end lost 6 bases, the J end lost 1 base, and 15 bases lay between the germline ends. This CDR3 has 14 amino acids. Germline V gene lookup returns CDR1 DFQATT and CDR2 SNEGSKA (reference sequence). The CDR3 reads CSAGPGQKNTEAFF. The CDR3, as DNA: TGCAGTGCAGGGCCAGGACAAAAGAACACTGAAGCTTTCTTT.

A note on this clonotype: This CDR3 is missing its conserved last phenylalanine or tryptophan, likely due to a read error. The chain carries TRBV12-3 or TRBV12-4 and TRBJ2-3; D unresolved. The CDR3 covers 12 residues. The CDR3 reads CADASSTDTQYL. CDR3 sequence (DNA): TGTGCGGATGCCTCTAGCACAGATACGCAGTATCTT.

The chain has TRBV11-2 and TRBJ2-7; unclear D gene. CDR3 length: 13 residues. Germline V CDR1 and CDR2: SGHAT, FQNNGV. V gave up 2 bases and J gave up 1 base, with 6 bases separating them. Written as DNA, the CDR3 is TGTGCCAGCAGCTTATTCGGGTCCTACGAGCAGTACTTC. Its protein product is CASSLFGSYEQYF.

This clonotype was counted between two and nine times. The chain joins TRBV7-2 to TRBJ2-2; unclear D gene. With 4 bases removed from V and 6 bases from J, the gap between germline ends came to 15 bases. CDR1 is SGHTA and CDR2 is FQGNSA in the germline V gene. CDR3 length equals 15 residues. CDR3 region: CASSSTWSGSGELFF. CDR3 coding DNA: TGTGCCAGCAGCTCCACCTGGTCGGGTTCCGGGGAGCTGTTTTTT.

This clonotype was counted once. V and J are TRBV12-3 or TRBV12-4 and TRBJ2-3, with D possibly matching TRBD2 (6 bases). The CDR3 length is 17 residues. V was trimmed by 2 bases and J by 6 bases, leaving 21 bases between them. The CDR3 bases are TGTGCCAGCAGTTTATGGGGAGCCGGGACTCGTCGGGATACGCAGTATTTT. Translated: CASSLWGAGTRRDTQYF.

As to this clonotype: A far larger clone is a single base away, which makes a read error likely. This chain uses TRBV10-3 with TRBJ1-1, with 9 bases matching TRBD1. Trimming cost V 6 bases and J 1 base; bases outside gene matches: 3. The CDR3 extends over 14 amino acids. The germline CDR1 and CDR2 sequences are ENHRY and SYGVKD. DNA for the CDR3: TGTGCCATCAGCTCGGGACAGGGGAACACTGAAGCTTTCTTT. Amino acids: CAISSGQGNTEAFF.

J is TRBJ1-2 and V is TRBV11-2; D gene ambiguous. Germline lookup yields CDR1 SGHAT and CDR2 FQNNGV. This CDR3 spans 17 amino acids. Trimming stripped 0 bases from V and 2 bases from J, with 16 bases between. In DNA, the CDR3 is TGTGCCAGCAGCTTAGATATTACGGACGGCCCGAACTATGGCTACACCTTC. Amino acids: CASSLDITDGPNYGYTF.

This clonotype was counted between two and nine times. CDR3 nucleotides: TGTGCCAGCAGCCAAGTCCCTGCAACTAATGAAAAACTGTTTTTT. Its protein is CASSQVPATNEKLFF. The V gene is TRBV4-2, the J gene TRBJ1-4; D is ambiguous. Germline-derived CDR1 and CDR2 are LGHNA and YNFKEQ. This CDR3 is built from 15 residues. The ends were cut back, 1 base at V and 0 bases at J, with 6 bases in the middle.

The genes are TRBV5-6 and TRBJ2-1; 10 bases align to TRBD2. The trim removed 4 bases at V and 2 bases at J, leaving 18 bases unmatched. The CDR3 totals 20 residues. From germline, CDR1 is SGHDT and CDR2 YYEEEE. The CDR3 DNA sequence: TGTGCCAGCAGCCCTCAAAATAACCGCAGGACTAGCGGACCCTACAATGAGCAGTTCTTC. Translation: CASSPQNNRRTSGPYNEQFF.

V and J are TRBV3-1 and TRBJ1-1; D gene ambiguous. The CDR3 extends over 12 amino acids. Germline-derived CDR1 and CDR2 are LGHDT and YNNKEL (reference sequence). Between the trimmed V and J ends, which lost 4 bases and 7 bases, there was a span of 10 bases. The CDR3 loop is CASSLPSGEAFF. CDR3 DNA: TGTGCCAGCAGCCTCCCCTCCGGTGAAGCTTTCTTT.

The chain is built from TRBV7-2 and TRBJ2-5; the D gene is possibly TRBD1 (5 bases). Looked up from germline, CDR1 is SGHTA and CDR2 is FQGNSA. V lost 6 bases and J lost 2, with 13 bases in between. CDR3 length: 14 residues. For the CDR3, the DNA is TGTGCCAGCAGATGGGGCCAACTACAAGAGACCCAGTACTTC. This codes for CASRWGQLQETQYF. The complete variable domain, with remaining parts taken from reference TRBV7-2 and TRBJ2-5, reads GAGVSQSPSNKVTEKGKDVELRCDPISGHTALYWYRQSLGQGLEFLIYFQGNSAPDKSGLPSDRFSAERTGGSVSTLTIQRTQQEDSAVYLCASRWGQLQETQYFGPGTRLLVL.

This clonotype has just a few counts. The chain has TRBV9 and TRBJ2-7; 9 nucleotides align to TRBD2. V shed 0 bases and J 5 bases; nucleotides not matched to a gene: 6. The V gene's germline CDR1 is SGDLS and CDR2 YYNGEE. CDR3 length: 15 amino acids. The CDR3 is CASSVEGLASNEQYF. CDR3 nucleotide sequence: TGTGCCAGCAGCGTAGAGGGACTAGCCTCGAACGAGCAGTACTTC.

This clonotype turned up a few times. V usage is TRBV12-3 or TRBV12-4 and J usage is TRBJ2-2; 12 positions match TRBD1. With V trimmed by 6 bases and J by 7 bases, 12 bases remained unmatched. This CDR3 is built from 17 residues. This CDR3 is CASRGQGAASLGGELFF. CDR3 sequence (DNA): TGTGCCAGCAGGGGACAGGGGGCGGCTAGCCTCGGCGGGGAGCTGTTTTTT.

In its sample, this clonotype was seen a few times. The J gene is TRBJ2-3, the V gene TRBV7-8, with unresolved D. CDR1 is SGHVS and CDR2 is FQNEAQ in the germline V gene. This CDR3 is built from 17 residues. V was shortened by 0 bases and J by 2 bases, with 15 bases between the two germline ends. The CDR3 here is CASSLARHTDLTDTQYF. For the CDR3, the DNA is TGTGCCAGCAGCTTAGCGCGCCATACGGACCTCACAGATACGCAGTATTTT. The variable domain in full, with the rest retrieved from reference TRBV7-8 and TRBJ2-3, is GAGVSQSPRYKVAKRGQDVALRCDPISGHVSLFWYQQALGQGPEFLTYFQNEAQLDKSGLPSDRFFAERPEGSVSTLKIQRTQQEDSAVYLCASSLARHTDLTDTQYFGPGTRLTVL.

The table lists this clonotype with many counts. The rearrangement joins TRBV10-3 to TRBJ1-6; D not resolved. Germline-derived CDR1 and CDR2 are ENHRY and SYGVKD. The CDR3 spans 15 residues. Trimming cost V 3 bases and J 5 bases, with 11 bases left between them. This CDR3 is CAISDRESHNSPLHF. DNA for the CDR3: TGTGCCATCAGTGACAGAGAATCCCATAATTCACCCCTCCACTTT.

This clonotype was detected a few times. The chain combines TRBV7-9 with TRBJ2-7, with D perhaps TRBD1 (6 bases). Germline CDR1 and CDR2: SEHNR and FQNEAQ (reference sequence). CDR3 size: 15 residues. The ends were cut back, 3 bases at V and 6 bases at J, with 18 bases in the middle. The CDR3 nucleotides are TGTGCCAGCAGCTTGCTTCTGGACAGCGTTTTCGAGCAGTACTTC. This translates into CASSLLLDSVFEQYF.

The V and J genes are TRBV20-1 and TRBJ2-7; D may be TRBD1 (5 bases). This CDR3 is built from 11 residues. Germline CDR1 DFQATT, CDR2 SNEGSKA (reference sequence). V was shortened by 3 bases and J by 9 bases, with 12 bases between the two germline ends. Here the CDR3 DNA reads TGCAGTGCTAGTCCGACAGCCGGGCAGTACTTC. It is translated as CSASPTAGQYF.

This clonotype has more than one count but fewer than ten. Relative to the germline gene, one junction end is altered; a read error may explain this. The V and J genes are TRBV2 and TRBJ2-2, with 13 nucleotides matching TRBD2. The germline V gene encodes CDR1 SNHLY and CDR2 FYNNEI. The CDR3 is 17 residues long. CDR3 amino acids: CASLRTSGSVHTEELFF. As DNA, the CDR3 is TGTGCCAGCCTCCGGACTAGCGGGAGCGTTCACACCGAGGAGCTGTTTTTT.

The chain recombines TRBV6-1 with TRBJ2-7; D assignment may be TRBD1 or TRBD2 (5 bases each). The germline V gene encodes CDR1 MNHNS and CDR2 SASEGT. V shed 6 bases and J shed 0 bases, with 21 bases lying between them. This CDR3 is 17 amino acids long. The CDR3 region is CASRHRDGAASSYEQYF. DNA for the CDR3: TGTGCCAGCAGGCACCGGGACGGAGCAGCTAGCTCCTACGAGCAGTACTTC.